This TCR beta chain appears in the sequencing data of a study of cytomegalovirus exposure and HLA in healthy donors. PCR primers comprised 60 Vbeta and 13 Jbeta primers. The table came from immunoSEQ multiplex PCR; TCRdb's copy has only in-frame clones and leaves some out. The sample records around 150,000 clones, roughly 73% being singletons. The sample holds a few counts of this clone. The CDR3 has 17 residues. After removal of 6 bases from V and 3 bases from J, the junction contained 8 bases not matched to a gene. Germline V CDR1 and CDR2: WSHSY, SAAADI. The receptor's source is a man between 18 and 35 years old in good health and CMV-seropositive. The chain uses TRBV10-2 and TRBJ1-4; 12 bases map to TRBD1. Source material: PBMCs. CDR3 DNA: TGCGCCAGCAGCGACACCGGGACAGGGGGCTCTAATGAAAAACTGTTTTTT. This gives the protein CASSDTGTGGSNEKLFF.